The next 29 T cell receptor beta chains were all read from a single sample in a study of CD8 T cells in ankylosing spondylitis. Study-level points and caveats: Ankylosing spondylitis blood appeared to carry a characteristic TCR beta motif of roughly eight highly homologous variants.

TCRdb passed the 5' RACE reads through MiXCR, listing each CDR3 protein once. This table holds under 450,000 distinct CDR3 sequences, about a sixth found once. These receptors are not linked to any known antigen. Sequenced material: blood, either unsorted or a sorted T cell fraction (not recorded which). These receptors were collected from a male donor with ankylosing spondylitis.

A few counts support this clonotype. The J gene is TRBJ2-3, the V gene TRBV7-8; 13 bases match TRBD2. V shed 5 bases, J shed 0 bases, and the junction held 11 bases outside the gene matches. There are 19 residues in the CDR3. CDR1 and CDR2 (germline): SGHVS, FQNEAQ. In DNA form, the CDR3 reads TGTGCCAGCAGCCTAAATGGACTAGCGGGAGCCGCTAGCACAGATACGCAGTATTTT. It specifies CASSLNGLAGAASTDTQYF.

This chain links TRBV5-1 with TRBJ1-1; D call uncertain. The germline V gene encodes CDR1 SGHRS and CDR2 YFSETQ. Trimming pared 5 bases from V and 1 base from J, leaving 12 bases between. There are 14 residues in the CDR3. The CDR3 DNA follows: TGCGCCAGCAGATGGTCAGTATCGAACACTGAAGCTTTCTTT. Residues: CASRWSVSNTEAFF. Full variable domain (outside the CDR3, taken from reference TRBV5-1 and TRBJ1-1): KAGVTQTPRYLIKTRGQQVTLSCSPISGHRSVSWYQQTPGQGLQFLFEYFSETQRNKGNFPGRFSGRQFSNSRSEMNVSTLELGDSALYLCASRWSVSNTEAFFGQGTRLTVV.

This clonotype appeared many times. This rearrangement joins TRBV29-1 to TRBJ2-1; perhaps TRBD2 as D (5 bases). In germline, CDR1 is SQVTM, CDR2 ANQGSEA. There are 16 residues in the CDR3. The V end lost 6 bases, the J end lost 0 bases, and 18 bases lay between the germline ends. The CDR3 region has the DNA TGCAGCGTACCGACTACTATCTCGCGCTCCTACAATGAGCAGTTCTTC. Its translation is CSVPTTISRSYNEQFF.

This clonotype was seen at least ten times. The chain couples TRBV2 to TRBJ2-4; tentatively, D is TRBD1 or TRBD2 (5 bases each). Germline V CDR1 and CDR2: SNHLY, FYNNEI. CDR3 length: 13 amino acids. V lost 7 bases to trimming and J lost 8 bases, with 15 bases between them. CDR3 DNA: TGTGCCAGCACAGGTTTGGGGGTGGACATTCAGTACTTC. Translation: CASTGLGVDIQYF.

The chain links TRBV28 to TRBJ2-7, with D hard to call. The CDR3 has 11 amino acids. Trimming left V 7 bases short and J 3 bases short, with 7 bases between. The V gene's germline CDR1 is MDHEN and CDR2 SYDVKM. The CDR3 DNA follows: TGTGCCAGCAACCTTGGCTACGAGCAGTACTTC. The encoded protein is CASNLGYEQYF.

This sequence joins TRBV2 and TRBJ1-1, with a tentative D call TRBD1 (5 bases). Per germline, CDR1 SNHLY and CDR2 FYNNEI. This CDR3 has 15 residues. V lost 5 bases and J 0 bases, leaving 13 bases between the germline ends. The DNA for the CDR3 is TGTGCCAGCAGTCGAGACGCCAGGGTGAACACTGAAGCTTTCTTT. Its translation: CASSRDARVNTEAFF. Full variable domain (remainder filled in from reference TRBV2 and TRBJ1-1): EPEVTQTPSHQVTQMGQEVILRCVPISNHLYFYWYRQILGQKVEFLVSFYNNEISEKSEIFDDQFSVERPDGSNFTLKIRSTKLEDSAMYFCASSRDARVNTEAFFGQGTRLTVV.

DNA of the CDR3: TGTGCCATCACCCCCAGGGGCGGGACAGCGATTTACGAGCAGTACTTC. It yields the protein CAITPRGGTAIYEQYF. The V and J genes are TRBV10-3 and TRBJ2-7, with a possible D match to TRBD1 (7 bases). Germline V gene lookup returns CDR1 ENHRY and CDR2 SYGVKD. The CDR3 extends over 16 amino acids. The ends were cut back, 7 bases at V and 4 bases at J, with 23 bases in the middle.

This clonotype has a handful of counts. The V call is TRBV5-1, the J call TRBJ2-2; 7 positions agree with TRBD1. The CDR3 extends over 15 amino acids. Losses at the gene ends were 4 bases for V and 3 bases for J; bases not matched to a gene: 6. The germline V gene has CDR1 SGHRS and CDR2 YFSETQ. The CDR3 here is CASSPQGVHTGELFF. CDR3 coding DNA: TGCGCCAGCAGCCCTCAGGGGGTTCACACCGGGGAGCTGTTTTTT.

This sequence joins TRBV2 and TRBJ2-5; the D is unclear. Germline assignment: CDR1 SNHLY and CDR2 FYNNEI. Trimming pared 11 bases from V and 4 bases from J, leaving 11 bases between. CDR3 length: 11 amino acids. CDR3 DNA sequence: TGTGCCGGAACGATAGGAGAGACCCAGTACTTC. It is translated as CAGTIGETQYF.

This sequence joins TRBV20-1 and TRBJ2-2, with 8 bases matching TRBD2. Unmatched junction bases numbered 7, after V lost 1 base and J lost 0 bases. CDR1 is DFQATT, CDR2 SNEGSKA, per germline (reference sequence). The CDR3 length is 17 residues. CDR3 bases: TGCAGTGCTAGAGCGGGGGGGTCCAGGGCGAACACCGGGGAGCTGTTTTTT. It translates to CSARAGGSRANTGELFF.

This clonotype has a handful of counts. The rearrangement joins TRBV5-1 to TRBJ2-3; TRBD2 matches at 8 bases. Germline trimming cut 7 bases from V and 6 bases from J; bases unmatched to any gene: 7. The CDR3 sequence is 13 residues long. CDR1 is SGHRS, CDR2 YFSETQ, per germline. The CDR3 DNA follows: TGCGCCAGCTGTCAGCGGGAGAGGGATACGCAGTATTTT. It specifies CASCQRERDTQYF.

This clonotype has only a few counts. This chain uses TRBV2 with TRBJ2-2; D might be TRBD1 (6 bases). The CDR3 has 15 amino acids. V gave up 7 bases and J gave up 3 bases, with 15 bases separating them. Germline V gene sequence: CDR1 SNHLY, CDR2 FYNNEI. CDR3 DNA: TGTGCCAGCACCCCAGGGGAGCGTTACACCGGGGAGCTGTTTTTT. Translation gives CASTPGERYTGELFF.

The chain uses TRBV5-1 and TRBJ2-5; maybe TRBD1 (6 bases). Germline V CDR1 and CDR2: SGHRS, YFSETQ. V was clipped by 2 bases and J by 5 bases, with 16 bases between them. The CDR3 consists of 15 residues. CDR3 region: CASSFGMGAGETQYF. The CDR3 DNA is TGCGCCAGCAGCTTTGGGATGGGGGCCGGTGAGACCCAGTACTTC.

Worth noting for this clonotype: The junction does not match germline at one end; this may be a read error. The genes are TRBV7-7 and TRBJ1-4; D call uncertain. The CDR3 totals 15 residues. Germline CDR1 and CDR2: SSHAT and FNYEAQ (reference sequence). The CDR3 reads CASSLGPELNEKLFF. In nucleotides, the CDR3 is TGTGCTAGCAGCTTAGGACCCGAACTTAATGAAAAACTGTTTTTT.

CDR3 sequence (DNA): TGCGCCAGCAGTCAATCCCCAGGGGGCACAGATACGCAGTATTTT. It encodes CASSQSPGGTDTQYF. The chain is built from TRBV23-1 and TRBJ2-3, with D maybe TRBD1 (6 bases). TRBV23-1 is designated an ORF whose function remains uncertain. This CDR3 region has 15 residues. Trimming removed 0 bases from V and 1 base from J, with 8 bases in between.

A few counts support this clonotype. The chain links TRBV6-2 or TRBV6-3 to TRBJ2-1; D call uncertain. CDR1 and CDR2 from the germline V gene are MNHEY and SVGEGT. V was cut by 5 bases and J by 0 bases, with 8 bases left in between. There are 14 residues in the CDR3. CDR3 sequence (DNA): TGTGCCAGCAGTCCCGTGCCCTCCTACAATGAGCAGTTCTTC. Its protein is CASSPVPSYNEQFF.

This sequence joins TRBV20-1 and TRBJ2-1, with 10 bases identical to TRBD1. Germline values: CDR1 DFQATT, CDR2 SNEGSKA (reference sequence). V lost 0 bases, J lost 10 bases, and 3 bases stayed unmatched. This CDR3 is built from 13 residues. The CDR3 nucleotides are TGCAGTGCTAGAGAAGGGACAGGGGAAGAGCAGTTCTTC. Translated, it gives CSAREGTGEEQFF.

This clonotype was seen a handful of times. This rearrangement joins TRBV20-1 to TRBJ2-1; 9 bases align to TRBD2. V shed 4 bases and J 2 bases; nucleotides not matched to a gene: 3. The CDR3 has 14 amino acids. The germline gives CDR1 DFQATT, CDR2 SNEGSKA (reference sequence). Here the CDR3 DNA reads TGCAGTGCTACTAGCGGGGTTACCTACAATGAGCAGTTCTTC. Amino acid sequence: CSATSGVTYNEQFF.

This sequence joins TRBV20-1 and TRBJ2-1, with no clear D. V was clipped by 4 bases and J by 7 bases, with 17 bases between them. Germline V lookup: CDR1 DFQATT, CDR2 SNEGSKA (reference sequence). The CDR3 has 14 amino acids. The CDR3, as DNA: TGCAGTGCTATTTTCCTATCGGGTCCTAATGAGCAGTTCTTC. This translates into CSAIFLSGPNEQFF.

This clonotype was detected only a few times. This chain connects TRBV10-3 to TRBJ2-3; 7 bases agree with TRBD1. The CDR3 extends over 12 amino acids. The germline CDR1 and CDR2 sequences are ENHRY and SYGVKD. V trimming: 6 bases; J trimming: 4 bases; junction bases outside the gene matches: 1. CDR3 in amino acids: CAISGQADTQYF. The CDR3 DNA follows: TGTGCCATCAGCGGACAGGCAGATACGCAGTATTTT.

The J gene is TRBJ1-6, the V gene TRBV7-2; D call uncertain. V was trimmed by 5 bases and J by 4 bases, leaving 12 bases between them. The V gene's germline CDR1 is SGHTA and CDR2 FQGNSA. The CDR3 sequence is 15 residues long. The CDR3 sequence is CASSRTTVYNSPLHF. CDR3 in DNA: TGTGCCAGCAGCCGAACGACGGTGTATAATTCACCCCTCCACTTT.

CDR3 loop: CASSETGMGTDTQYF. The CDR3 DNA follows: TGTGCCAGCTCCGAGACAGGGATGGGGACAGATACGCAGTATTTT. The chain links TRBV2 to TRBJ2-3; 7 nucleotides line up with TRBD1. The CDR3 is 15 residues long. Germline V gives CDR1 SNHLY, CDR2 FYNNEI. V dropped 8 bases and J dropped 3; count of bases not matched to a gene: 11.

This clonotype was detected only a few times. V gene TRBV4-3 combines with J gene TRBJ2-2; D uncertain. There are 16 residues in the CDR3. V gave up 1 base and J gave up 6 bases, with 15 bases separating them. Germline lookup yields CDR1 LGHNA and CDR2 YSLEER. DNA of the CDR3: TGCGCCAGCAGCCAAGTTTATCGACAAAACCCCGGGGAGCTGTTTTTT. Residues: CASSQVYRQNPGELFF.

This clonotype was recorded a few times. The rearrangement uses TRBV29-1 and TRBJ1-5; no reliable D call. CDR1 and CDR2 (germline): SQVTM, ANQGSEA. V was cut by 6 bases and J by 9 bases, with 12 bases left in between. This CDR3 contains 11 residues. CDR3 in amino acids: CSVGREGPQHF. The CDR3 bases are TGCAGCGTGGGAAGGGAGGGGCCCCAGCATTTT.

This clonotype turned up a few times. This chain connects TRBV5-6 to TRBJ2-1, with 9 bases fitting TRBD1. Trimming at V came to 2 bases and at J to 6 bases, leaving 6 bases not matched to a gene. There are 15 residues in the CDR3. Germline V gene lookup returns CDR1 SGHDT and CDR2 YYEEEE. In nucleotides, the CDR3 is TGTGCCAGCAGCTTCCGGGACAGGGTCTTCAATGAGCAGTTCTTC. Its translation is CASSFRDRVFNEQFF.

The CDR3 coding sequence is TGTGCCTCCTCGGCGGGGGAGCAGTACTTC. Protein product: CASSAGEQYF. The chain employs TRBV5-5 and TRBJ2-7; D is perhaps TRBD2 (6 bases). There are 10 residues in the CDR3. Deletions cut 10 bases from V and 7 bases from J, with 12 bases between. In germline, CDR1 is SGHKS, CDR2 YYEKEE (reference sequence).

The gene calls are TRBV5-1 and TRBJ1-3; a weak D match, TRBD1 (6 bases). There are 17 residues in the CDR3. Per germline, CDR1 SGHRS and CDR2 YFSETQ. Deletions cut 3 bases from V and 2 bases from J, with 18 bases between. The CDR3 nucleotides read TGCGCCAGCAGCTGGGAGAGCGGGGGGGCGCCTGGAAACACCATATATTTT. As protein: CASSWESGGAPGNTIYF.

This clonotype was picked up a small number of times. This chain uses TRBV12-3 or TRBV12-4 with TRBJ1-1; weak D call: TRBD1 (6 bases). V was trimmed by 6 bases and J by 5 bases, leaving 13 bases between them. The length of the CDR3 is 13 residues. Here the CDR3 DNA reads TGTGCCAGCAGATTGGGGGGGCGGACTGAAGCTTTCTTT. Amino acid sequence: CASRLGGRTEAFF.

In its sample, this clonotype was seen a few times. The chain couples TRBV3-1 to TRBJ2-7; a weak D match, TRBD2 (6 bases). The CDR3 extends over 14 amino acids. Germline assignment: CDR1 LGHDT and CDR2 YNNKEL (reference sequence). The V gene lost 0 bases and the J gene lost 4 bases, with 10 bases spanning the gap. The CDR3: CASSQDLGRYEQYF. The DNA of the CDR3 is TGTGCCAGCAGCCAAGATCTAGGGAGGTACGAGCAGTACTTC.